This T cell receptor (beta chain) was documented in a study of T cells in women clearing cervical HPV infection (dated by TCRdb to 2016 to 2018). About the full investigation: The cases were 20 to 25 women with histologically confirmed HPV16-related CIN3 or worse, and 2 of these cases were invasive cancers. The controls were 25 or so women whose single incident HPV16 infection cleared within 12 months with no development of precancer or cancer. Case blood was taken at the visit when the lesion was first identified, whereas control blood was taken when infection was no longer detected. For cases, the median interval between lesion detection and blood sampling was over 130 days, with an interquartile range of about 80 to 210 days. Since only a few of the women had HLA typing available, the possibility that HLA type was acting as a confounder could not be ruled out. Nested within Costa Rica's Guanacaste HPV Natural History Study, an exploratory proof-of-principle case-control study compared TCR repertoires across cervical HPV16 outcomes. Cases and controls were matched on age within five years and on year of sample collection. Cases had a median age of almost 35 years and controls had a median age of approximately 38, with no significant differences in baseline characteristics. The parent cohort enrolled under 11,000 women aged 18 or older in Guanacaste, Costa Rica, in 1993 to 1994 and followed the women for about 7 years. Quality controls consisted of five blinded duplicates per group, for a total of around 60 samples made up of roughly 50 participants and about 10 replicates.

Using the immunoSEQ assay, multiplex PCR amplified TCR beta CDR3 regions from an average of roughly 1,100 ng of genomic DNA per sample. Primer bias was corrected in the assay by using a complete synthetic TCR repertoire to establish an amplification baseline. The amplicons were sequenced on the Illumina platform. The authors' pipeline ran thus. Sequences were error-corrected by clustering with frequency ratios and a modified nearest-neighbor algorithm and were then analyzed in the immunoSEQ Analyzer with IMGT gene definitions. At each rarefaction depth, TCR richness and evenness were averaged over 20 rarefaction repeats, and samples with fewer sequences than the depth were excluded. Relative abundances of V, D and J genes were compared between groups using Wilcoxon rank sum tests, with FDR correction applied. For the blinded duplicates, the intraclass correlation was approximately 96% for TCR richness and averaged 76.4% across roughly 65 gene segments. This is the immuneACCESS table as TCRdb keeps it, with only in-frame sequences that have V and J called. A part of the clones is gone; compared with another copy, unresolved V genes explain less than half, and the rest is unexplained. Clonal size and the V and J genes are those of that table, whereas D and trimming came from the DNA. The table for this sample lists tens of thousands of clones. The ten largest clones capture roughly 18% of the sample.

According to the germline V gene, CDR1 reads SGHNT and CDR2 reads YENEEA. From the cysteine through the phenylalanine, the CDR3 covers 15 amino acids. The CDR3 was read in part: 36 bases, with the frame set at base 1. V and J lose 2 bases and 4 bases, and a span of 13 bases separates them. What the study reported, not specific to this receptor: Because T-cell numbers per sample were unknown, differences in richness could reflect varying T-cell content rather than repertoire biology. TRBV6-7 relative abundance was lower in cases than in controls (roughly 0.11% versus 0.16%; Bonferroni P = 0.0008). By combining richness with V gene abundances, random forest classifiers separated cases from controls with an estimated AUC of roughly 0.8. Because of the cross-sectional design, the study could not determine whether the associations came before infection or resulted from infection, and neither effector/memory subsets nor HPV-specific T cells were isolated. Significantly higher TCR repertoire richness was observed in CIN3+ cases than in controls across sequencing depths, whereas no difference in evenness was found.

Every participant had a single incident cervical HPV16 infection, and prevalent HPV16 infections were excluded. Cervical HPV DNA was detected by MY09/MY11 PCR, and genotyping was performed by dot-blot hybridization. Fifteen mL of heparinized blood were centrifuged, and the buffy coat was split into aliquots, frozen at -30 degrees C, and then kept at -80 degrees C. Genomic DNA was extracted from buffy coat specimens using QIAGEN kits. About this clone: Its antigen is not yet known. The read comes to an end 3 residues before the CDR3 does, leaving the germline J gene to fill in the end.

Recombination joined TRBV11-3 with TRBJ2-3, and TRBD2 may be the D gene, going by 7 matching bases. Sequenced: blood buffy coat. This clonotype originated in a woman aged 18-70 years with a cervical HPV16 infection that either progressed to CIN3+ or cleared (not recorded which). CDR3 DNA (partial): TGTGCCAGCAGCTTAAGGGGGGGCATCGCAGATACG. It encodes CASSLRGGIADT. In full, the CDR3 is CASSLRGGIADTQYF.